This TCR beta chain emerged from a study of T cells after yellow fever vaccination. Regarding the study as a whole: Repertoires sorted by FACS could include abundant clonotypes that are contaminants from the bulk population.

With regard to this clonotype: The antigen remains unidentified.

Germline V gene data show CDR1 as MNHEY and CDR2 as SVGAGI. V lost 5 bases and J 3 bases, leaving 11 bases between the germline ends. The CDR3 contains 13 residues. Researchers made TCR cDNA using 5'RACE template switching, and this step added a universal primer site and UMIs. TCRdb recomputed calls from the 5' RACE reads with MiXCR, one row per CDR3 protein. The sample has about 260,000 distinct CDR3 sequences, about an eighth seen once. The chain carries TRBV6-5 and TRBJ2-7; D may be TRBD2 (5 bases). The receptor's source is a man younger than 45 who received the YFV17D yellow fever vaccine. Sample: CD4+ T cells sorted from PBMCs, taken 45 days after the yellow fever booster vaccination. CDR3 protein: CASSTPGLYEQYF. CDR3 DNA: TGTGCCAGCAGTACTCCCGGACTCTACGAGCAGTACTTC.